Each of the 13 T cell receptor beta chains below was sequenced from the same sample in a study of blood T cell repertoires in COVID-19. TCRdb's copy holds only in-frame clones and misses some; the assay was immunoSEQ multiplex PCR. The sample carries roughly 50,000 clones, roughly 79% recorded once. The sequencing sample was made of peripheral blood. The receptors here all came from a human donor with active or convalescent COVID-19. The donor label of this sample is uncertain.

This chain links TRBV7-9 with TRBJ2-1; D is uncertain. Germline CDR1 SEHNR, CDR2 FQNEAQ (reference sequence). With 1 base removed from V and 10 bases from J, the gap between germline ends came to 8 bases. The CDR3 runs to 12 residues. The chain's CDR3 is CASSLVGREQFF. For the CDR3, the DNA is TGTGCCAGCAGCTTAGTGGGCCGCGAGCAGTTCTTC.

J is TRBJ1-5 and V is TRBV28; TRBD1 matches at 8 bases. Germline V gene sequence: CDR1 MDHEN, CDR2 SYDVKM. J lost 2 bases, V lost 5 bases, and 8 bases had no gene match. There are 16 residues in the CDR3. CDR3 coding DNA: TGTGCCAGCAGTACTGGACAGGGCCGGGGCAATCAGCCCCAGCATTTT. It encodes CASSTGQGRGNQPQHF. The full variable domain, with the rest looked up from reference TRBV28 and TRBJ1-5, is DVKVTQSSRYLVKRTGEKVFLECVQDMDHENMFWYRQDPGLGLRLIYFSYDVKMKEKGDIPEGYSVSREKKERFSLILESASTNQTSMYLCASSTGQGRGNQPQHFGDGTRLSIL.

In its sample, this clone was seen once. J is TRBJ2-1 and V is TRBV30; 7 nucleotides match TRBD2. The V gene's germline CDR1 is GTSNPN and CDR2 SVGIG (reference sequence). The V segment lost 3 bases and the J segment 7 bases; nucleotides outside the gene matches: 3. The CDR3 runs to 12 residues. The CDR3 region has the DNA TGTGCCTGGAGCCGAGCGGGGAATGAGCAGTTCTTC. Translation: CAWSRAGNEQFF.

The chain couples TRBV3-1 (or the pseudogene TRBV3-2) to TRBJ2-1; 12 bases are a match to TRBD2. CDR3 size: 15 residues. Germline V gene sequence: CDR1 LGHDT, CDR2 YNNKEL (reference sequence). V lost 1 base, J lost 8 bases, and 3 bases stayed unmatched. The chain's CDR3 is CASSQASGRAYEQFF. The CDR3 DNA reads TGTGCCAGCAGCCAAGCTAGCGGGAGGGCCTATGAGCAGTTCTTC.

This chain links TRBV7-2 with TRBJ1-6; 8 bases fit TRBD1. With 2 bases clipped from V and 0 bases from J, the junction kept 9 bases outside the gene matches. Germline V gene data show CDR1 as SGHTA and CDR2 as FQGNSA. The CDR3 has 19 amino acids. The CDR3 DNA sequence: TGTGCCAGCAGCTTATATGGGACAGGCCTGAGCTCCTATAATTCACCCCTCCACTTT. Translated, it gives CASSLYGTGLSSYNSPLHF.

The table lists this clone with a count of one. The V and J genes are TRBV25-1 and TRBJ2-1; the match to TRBD2 covers 10 bases. V trimming: 3 bases; J trimming: 7 bases; junction bases outside the gene matches: 6. CDR3 length: 15 residues. Germline CDR1 is MGHDK and CDR2 is SYGVNS. CDR3 nucleotides: TGTGCCAGCAGTGACAGCGGGAGGGCCTCTAATGAGCAGTTCTTC. Protein: CASSDSGRASNEQFF.

The chain uses TRBV6-5 and TRBJ1-3, with D perhaps matching TRBD1 (6 bases). V lost 2 bases and J lost 2, with 10 bases in between. This CDR3 has 15 residues. The V gene's germline CDR1 is MNHEY and CDR2 SVGAGI. The DNA of the CDR3 is TGTGCCAGCAGTTACGGCACAGGGACTGGAAACACCATATATTTT. Its protein is CASSYGTGTGNTIYF.

This clone appeared a few times. CDR3 region: CASSYGLAGQETQYF. In DNA, the CDR3 is TGTGCCAGCAGCTACGGACTAGCGGGGCAAGAGACCCAGTACTTC. The chain is built from TRBV11-1 and TRBJ2-5; 12 nucleotides match TRBD2. The germline V gene encodes CDR1 SGHAT and CDR2 FQDESV (reference sequence). J was trimmed by 2 bases and V by 4 bases; bases with no gene match: 2. The CDR3 spans 15 residues.

The rearrangement links TRBV19 to TRBJ2-7; 12 positions match TRBD2. Germline V gene sequence: CDR1 LNHDA, CDR2 SQIVND (reference sequence). The CDR3 has 14 amino acids. Trimming at V came to 5 bases and at J to 7 bases, leaving 6 bases not matched to a gene. CDR3 sequence: CASSFFLAGGEQYF. Here the CDR3 DNA reads TGTGCCAGTAGTTTCTTTCTAGCGGGAGGGGAGCAGTACTTC. Filled out from reference TRBV19 and TRBJ2-7, the complete variable domain reads DGGITQSPKYLFRKEGQNVTLSCEQNLNHDAMYWYRQDPGQGLRLIYYSQIVNDFQKGDIAEGYSVSREKKESFPLTVTSAQKNPTAFYLCASSFFLAGGEQYFGPGTRLTVT.

This CDR3 is CASSLDPLTEAFF. Here the CDR3 DNA reads TGCGCCAGCAGCTTGGATCCACTCACTGAAGCTTTCTTT. The chain recombines TRBV5-1 with TRBJ1-1; no firm D call. Germline-derived CDR1 and CDR2 are SGHRS and YFSETQ. V was trimmed by 0 bases and J by 4 bases, leaving 7 bases between them. The CDR3 consists of 13 residues. Full variable domain (outside the CDR3, taken from reference TRBV5-1 and TRBJ1-1): KAGVTQTPRYLIKTRGQQVTLSCSPISGHRSVSWYQQTPGQGLQFLFEYFSETQRNKGNFPGRFSGRQFSNSRSEMNVSTLELGDSALYLCASSLDPLTEAFFGQGTRLTVV.

The chain links TRBV3-1 (or the pseudogene TRBV3-2) to TRBJ1-2; weak D call: TRBD1 (6 bases). Germline V gene data show CDR1 as LGHDT and CDR2 as YNNKEL (reference sequence). This CDR3 region has 15 residues. With 4 bases removed from V and 3 bases from J, the gap between germline ends came to 15 bases. CDR3 sequence reads: CASSRSYNRDYGYTF. The CDR3 DNA reads TGTGCCAGCAGCCGATCCTACAACAGGGACTATGGCTACACCTTC.

The V gene is TRBV6-6, the J gene TRBJ2-2; D possibly corresponds to TRBD2 (6 bases). Looked up from germline, CDR1 is MNHNY and CDR2 is SVGAGI (reference sequence). There are 13 residues in the CDR3. V gave up 6 bases and J gave up 6 bases, with 11 bases separating them. Here the CDR3 DNA reads TGTGCCAGCAGCCGGGACTCCTCCGGGGAGCTGTTTTTT. It is translated as CASSRDSSGELFF.

The chain has TRBV18 and TRBJ2-1; TRBD2 agrees at 11 bases. Germline CDR1 is KGHSH and CDR2 is LQKENI. The junction had 5 bases not matched to a gene; V was cut back by 2 bases and J by 5 bases. The CDR3 has 16 residues. CDR3 sequence: CASSPGGLAGHNEQFF. DNA for the CDR3: TGTGCCAGCTCACCAGGAGGACTAGCGGGTCACAATGAGCAGTTCTTC.